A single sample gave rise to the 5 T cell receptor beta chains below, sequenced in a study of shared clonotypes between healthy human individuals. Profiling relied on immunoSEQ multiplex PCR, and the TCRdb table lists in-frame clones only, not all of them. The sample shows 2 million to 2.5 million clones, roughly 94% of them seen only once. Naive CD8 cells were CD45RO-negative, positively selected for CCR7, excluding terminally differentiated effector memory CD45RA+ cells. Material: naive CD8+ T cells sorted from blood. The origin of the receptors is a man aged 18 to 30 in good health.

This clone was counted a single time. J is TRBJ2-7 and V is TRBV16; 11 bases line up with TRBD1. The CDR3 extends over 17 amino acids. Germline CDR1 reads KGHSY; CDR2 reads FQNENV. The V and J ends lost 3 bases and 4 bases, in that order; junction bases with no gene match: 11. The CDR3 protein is CASSHRTGGHDLYEQYF. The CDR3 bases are TGTGCCAGCAGCCACAGGACAGGGGGCCATGACCTGTACGAGCAGTACTTC.

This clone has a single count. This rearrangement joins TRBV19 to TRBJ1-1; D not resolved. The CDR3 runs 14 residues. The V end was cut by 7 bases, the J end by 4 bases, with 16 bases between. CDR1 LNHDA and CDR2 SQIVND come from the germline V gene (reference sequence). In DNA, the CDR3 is TGTGCCAGTACCTCTAGGCGCACTGTCACTGAAGCTTTCTTT. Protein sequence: CASTSRRTVTEAFF.

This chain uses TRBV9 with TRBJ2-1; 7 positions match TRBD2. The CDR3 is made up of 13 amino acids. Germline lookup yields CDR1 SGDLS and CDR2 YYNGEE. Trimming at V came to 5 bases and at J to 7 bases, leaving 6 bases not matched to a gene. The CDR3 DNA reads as TGTGCCAGCAGTCGGGGGGATGGAAATGAGCAGTTCTTC. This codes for CASSRGDGNEQFF.

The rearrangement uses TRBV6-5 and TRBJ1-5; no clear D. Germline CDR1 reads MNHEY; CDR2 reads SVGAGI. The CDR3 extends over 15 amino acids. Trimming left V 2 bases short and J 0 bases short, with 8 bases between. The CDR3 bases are TGTGCCAGCAGTTACACCGGAGATAGCAATCAGCCCCAGCATTTT. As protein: CASSYTGDSNQPQHF.

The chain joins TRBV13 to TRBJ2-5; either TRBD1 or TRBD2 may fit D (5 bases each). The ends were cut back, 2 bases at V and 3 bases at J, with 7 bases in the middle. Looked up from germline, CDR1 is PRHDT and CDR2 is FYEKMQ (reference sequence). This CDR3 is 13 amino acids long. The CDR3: CASSLLGEETQYF. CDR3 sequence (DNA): TGTGCCAGCAGCTTATTGGGGGAAGAGACCCAGTACTTC.